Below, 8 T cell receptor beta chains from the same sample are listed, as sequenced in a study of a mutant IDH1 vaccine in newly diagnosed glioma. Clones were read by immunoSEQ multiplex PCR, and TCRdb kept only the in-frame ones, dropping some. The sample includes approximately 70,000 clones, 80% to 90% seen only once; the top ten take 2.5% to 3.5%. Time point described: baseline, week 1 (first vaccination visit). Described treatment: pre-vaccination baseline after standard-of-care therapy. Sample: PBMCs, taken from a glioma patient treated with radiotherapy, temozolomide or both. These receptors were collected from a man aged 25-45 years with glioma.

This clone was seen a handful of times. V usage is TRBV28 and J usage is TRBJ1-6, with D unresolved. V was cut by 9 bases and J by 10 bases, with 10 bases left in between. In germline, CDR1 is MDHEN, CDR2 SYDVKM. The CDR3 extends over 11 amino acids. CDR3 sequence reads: CARAEGSPLHF. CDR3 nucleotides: TGTGCCAGAGCCGAAGGCTCACCCCTCCACTTT.

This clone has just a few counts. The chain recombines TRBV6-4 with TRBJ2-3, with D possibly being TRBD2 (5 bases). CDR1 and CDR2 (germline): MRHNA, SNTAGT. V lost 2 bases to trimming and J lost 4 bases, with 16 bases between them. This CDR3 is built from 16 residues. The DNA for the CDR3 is TGTGCCAGCAGTGACGCCCTTACGGCGGGCTCAGATACGCAGTATTTT. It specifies CASSDALTAGSDTQYF.

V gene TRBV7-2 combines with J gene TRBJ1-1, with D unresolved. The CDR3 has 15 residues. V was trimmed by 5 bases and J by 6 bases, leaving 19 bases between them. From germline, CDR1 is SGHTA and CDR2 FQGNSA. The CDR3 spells CASSPSEEYRPEAFF. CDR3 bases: TGTGCCAGCAGCCCATCCGAAGAGTACCGGCCTGAAGCTTTCTTT.

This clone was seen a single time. The DNA of the CDR3 is TGTGCCTGGAGTGTAGGACAGAAGAATTCACCCCTCCACTTT. Residues: CAWSVGQKNSPLHF. The chain carries TRBV30 and TRBJ1-6; the D gene is possibly TRBD1 (6 bases). There are 14 residues in the CDR3. The V gene lost 0 bases and the J gene lost 7 bases, with 10 bases spanning the gap. Germline values: CDR1 GTSNPN, CDR2 SVGIG (reference sequence).

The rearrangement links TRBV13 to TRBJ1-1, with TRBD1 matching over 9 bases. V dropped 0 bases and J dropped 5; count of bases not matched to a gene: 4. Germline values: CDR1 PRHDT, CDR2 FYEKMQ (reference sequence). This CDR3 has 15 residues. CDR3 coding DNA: TGTGCCAGCAGCTTAGGACAGGGGGCTCTAACTGAAGCTTTCTTT. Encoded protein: CASSLGQGALTEAFF.

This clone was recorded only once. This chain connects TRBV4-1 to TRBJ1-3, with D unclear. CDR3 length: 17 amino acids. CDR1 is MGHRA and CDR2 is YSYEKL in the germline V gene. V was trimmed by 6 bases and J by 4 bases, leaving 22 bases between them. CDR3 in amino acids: CASSLQNNPGSGNTIYF. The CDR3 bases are TGCGCCAGCAGTTTACAGAATAACCCGGGTTCAGGAAACACCATATATTTT.

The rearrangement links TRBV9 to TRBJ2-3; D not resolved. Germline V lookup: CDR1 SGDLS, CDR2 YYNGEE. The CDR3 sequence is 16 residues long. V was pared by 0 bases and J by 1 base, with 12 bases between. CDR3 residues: CASSVAASARTDTQYF. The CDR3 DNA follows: TGTGCCAGCAGCGTAGCAGCGTCGGCCCGCACAGATACGCAGTATTTT.

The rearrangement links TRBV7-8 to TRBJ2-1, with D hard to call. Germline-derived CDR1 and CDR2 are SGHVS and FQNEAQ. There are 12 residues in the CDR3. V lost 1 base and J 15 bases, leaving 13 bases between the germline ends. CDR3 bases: TGTGCCAGCAGCTTAGAGGTTTTTAGTCCGTTCTTC. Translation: CASSLEVFSPFF.